Detailed here is one T cell receptor (beta chain). The antigen it binds to is not known. Base qualities were left out, and no much larger clone turns up one base away. The entry originates in a study of blood T cells in healthy people across ages (dated by TCRdb to 2014 to 2015). With regard to the full study: In model experiments, template switching captured roughly one uniquely barcoded TCR beta cDNA molecule for every two T cells. To avoid experimental bias, donors of different ages were spread randomly across the sequencing lanes. The donors were split into four age groups: young (average 16 years), middle-aged (39), aged (over 55) and long-lived (under 90). Using the same blood draw, the study looked at two additional independent replicas of 1 million unique cDNA reads for two donors, one aged 18 to 30 and the other aged 80 or older. To track age-related changes in TCR beta repertoire diversity, the study relied on deep sequencing normalized with unique cDNA molecular identifiers. Points the paper makes about the study in general: There was a strong correlation between observed TCR beta diversity and the percentage of naive T cells measured by flow cytometry. Because donor CMV infection status was unknown, age-related changes in expanded clonotypes were potentially confounded. Compared with the aged group, the long-lived group had more naive CD4+ T cells, fewer expanded clones and increased TCR diversity, a pattern suggesting age selection. As age increased, observed TCR beta diversity per million T cells dropped in a roughly linear way, and a significant reduction was already evident by age 40. Since profiling was done on bulk unsorted PBMCs, naive and antigen-experienced compartments could not be conclusively compared. Estimates of total diversity based on one million sequenced T cells were considered lower bounds and underestimates.

Systemically healthy Caucasian individuals from Russia, approximately 39 in total and aged roughly 6 to 95 years, were included as donors. About 10 milliliters of peripheral blood were collected from each donor into EDTA-treated Vacutainer tubes. PBMCs were isolated by Ficoll-Paque density-gradient centrifugation, with at least 7 million obtained per sample. Trizol reagent was used to extract total RNA from the PBMCs, yielding at least 5.5 micrograms per sample. The percentages of naive CD45RAhigh/CD27high T cells were determined by flow cytometry on a PBMC aliquot from every donor. The germline V end is reduced by 8 bases and the J end by 8 bases; junction bases left unmatched: 8. The germline V gene gives CDR1 as MRHNA and CDR2 as SNTAGT. The cysteine opens and the phenylalanine closes a CDR3 of 13 amino acids. CDR3 DNA only is kept here, 39 bases in frame from base 1. Libraries were made using 5' RACE. The sequencing machine was an Illumina HiSeq 2500. The second PCR ran for about 6 to 11 cycles and used a J-beta primer mix along with a sample-barcoded 5' primer. A template-switch 5' adaptor carrying 12 random nucleotides introduced a unique molecular identifier onto each TCR beta cDNA molecule. At least 2.5 million CDR3-containing paired-end reads were obtained from each sample. First-strand cDNA synthesis was performed from all RNA using the Mint cDNA synthesis kit, with priming by a TRBC-specific oligonucleotide. Following uracil-DNA glycosylase treatment, a first 18-cycle PCR with universal primers M1SS and BC2_uni_R was performed on all cDNA. On the authors' methods: Normalization of each sample was performed by random selection of 1 million high-quality reads, each carrying a distinct molecular identifier. Instead of being binned into consensus sequences, reads that shared molecular identifiers were thrown out. MiTCR, set to a Q25 quality threshold and the strictest error-elimination algorithm, was used for CDR3 identification, clonotype clustering and error correction. Lower-bound total TCR beta diversity was estimated with a nonparametric unseen species model using Euler transformation. TCRdb redid the processing of the public reads, applying fastp at Q25 and MiXCR, and retained in-frame beta chains. Entries that share a CDR3 protein sequence are merged under the most common genes and DNA. TCRdb's processing, not the authors', yielded these V and J calls. This sample gives about 670,000 distinct CDR3 sequences in total; roughly half of them show up just once. Of the sample, roughly 13% is held by the ten largest clones.

The specimen was blood. The rearranged segments are TRBV6-4 and TRBJ2-1, with 8 bases in between that match TRBD1. The source of this sequence is an elderly woman in good health. The nucleotides are TGTGCCAGCGGCGGACAGGGAGTTGATGAGCAGTTCTTC. This sequence encodes CASGGQGVDEQFF.